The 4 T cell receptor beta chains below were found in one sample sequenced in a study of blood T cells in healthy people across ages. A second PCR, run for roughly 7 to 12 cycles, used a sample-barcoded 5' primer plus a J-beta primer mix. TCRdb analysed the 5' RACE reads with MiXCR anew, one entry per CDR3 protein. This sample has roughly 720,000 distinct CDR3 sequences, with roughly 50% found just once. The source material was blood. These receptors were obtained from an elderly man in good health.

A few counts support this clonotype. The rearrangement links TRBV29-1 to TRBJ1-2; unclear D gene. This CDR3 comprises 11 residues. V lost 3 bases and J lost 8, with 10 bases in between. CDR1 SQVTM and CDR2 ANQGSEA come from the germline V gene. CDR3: CSVDTGLGYTF. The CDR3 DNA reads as TGCAGCGTTGACACCGGACTGGGCTACACCTTC.

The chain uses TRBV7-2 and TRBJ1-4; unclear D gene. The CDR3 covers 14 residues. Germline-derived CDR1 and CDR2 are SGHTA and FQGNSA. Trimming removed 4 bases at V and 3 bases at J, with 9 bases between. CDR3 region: CASSSLAPNEKLFF. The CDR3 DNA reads TGTGCCAGCAGCTCCTTAGCGCCTAATGAAAAACTGTTTTTT.

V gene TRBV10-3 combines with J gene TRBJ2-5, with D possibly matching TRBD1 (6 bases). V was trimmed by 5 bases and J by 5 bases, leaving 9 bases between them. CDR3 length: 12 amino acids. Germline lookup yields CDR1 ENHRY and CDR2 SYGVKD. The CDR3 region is CAISTGSETQYF. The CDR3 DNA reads TGTGCCATCAGTACAGGGTCGGAGACCCAGTACTTC.

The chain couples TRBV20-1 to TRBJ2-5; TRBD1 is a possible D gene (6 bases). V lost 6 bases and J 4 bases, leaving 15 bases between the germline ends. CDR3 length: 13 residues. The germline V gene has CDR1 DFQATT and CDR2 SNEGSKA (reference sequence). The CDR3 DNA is TGCAGTGCCGAGGGACACCTTGGAGAGACCCAGTACTTC. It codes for CSAEGHLGETQYF.